Listed below are T cell receptor beta chains from one sample, sequenced in a study of cytomegalovirus exposure and HLA in healthy donors. Data came from immunoSEQ multiplex PCR; TCRdb stores just in-frame clones and leaves some out. The sample has 100,000 to 150,000 clones; roughly 75% are singletons. Sequenced: PBMCs. Source of these receptors: a female donor in good health and CMV-seronegative. Each CDR3 is given with its conserved first and last residue. The order of the fields is V gene, J gene, CDR3 protein.

V: TRBV10-2
J: TRBJ2-7
CDR3: CASSEYGGLGYEQYF

V: TRBV10-1
J: TRBJ2-7
CDR3: CASSGPGNRGTSGSSYEQYF

V: TRBV6-1
J: TRBJ2-1
CDR3: CASSGSLAGHLSYNEQFF

V: TRBV6-1
J: TRBJ1-2
CDR3: CASSEGPGDHGYTF

V: TRBV27
J: TRBJ2-7
CDR3: CASAQLGGSLGEQYF

V: TRBV7-3
J: TRBJ1-1
CDR3: CASSLRGQGNTEAFF

V: TRBV6-5
J: TRBJ2-2
CDR3: CASGDFSNTGELFF

V: TRBV28
J: TRBJ2-3
CDR3: CASSSSGSGTDTQYF

V: TRBV6-5
J: TRBJ1-6
CDR3: CASSYSRQGNSPLHF

V: TRBV29-1
J: TRBJ2-5
CDR3: CSVATVLETQYF

V: TRBV5-4
J: TRBJ2-1
CDR3: CASSGIRGSDEQFF

V: TRBV18
J: TRBJ1-5
CDR3: CASSSTQGNQPQHF

V: TRBV15
J: TRBJ2-7
CDR3: CATSRDSRYEQYF

V: TRBV27
J: TRBJ1-2
CDR3: CASSRADRGTDGYTF

V: TRBV11-2
J: TRBJ1-2
CDR3: CASSLGGTRYGYTF

V: TRBV30
J: TRBJ1-5
CDR3: CAWSLDRGNQPQHF

V: TRBV27
J: TRBJ1-1
CDR3: CASSDNFGTANTEAFF

V: TRBV28
J: TRBJ1-2
CDR3: CASSSAGTGSGYGYTF

V: TRBV6-1
J: TRBJ1-5
CDR3: CASSVLQAENQPQHF

V: TRBV28
J: TRBJ1-5
CDR3: CASSRHSNQPQHF

V: TRBV5-1
J: TRBJ2-1
CDR3: CASSWTSGGGDEQFF

V: TRBV5-1
J: TRBJ2-3
CDR3: CASSLGRTGGTDTQYF

V: TRBV28
J: TRBJ1-5
CDR3: CASKPGQAFYSNQPQHF

V: TRBV19
J: TRBJ2-7
CDR3: CASSGAGGLSYEQYF

V: TRBV2
J: TRBJ1-1
CDR3: CASSAPMAAEAFF

V: TRBV29-1
J: TRBJ2-1
CDR3: CSVERGIGIEQFF

V: TRBV5-4
J: TRBJ2-2
CDR3: CASSSPTGPGELFF

V: TRBV30
J: TRBJ1-5
CDR3: CAWSRSGDQPQHF

V: TRBV12-5
J: TRBJ2-4
CDR3: CASGLVAGRGAKNIQYF

V: TRBV5-8
J: TRBJ2-1
CDR3: CASSSGTAKVYNEQFF

V: TRBV28
J: TRBJ1-3
CDR3: CASSLTGGADTIYF